The 19 T cell receptor beta chains listed next were all sequenced from one sample in a study of T cell changes during pregnancy in multiple sclerosis. Libraries were prepared by immunoSEQ multiplex PCR; TCRdb keeps only in-frame clonotypes and omits some of them. This sample has 25,000 to 30,000 clones, with roughly nine tenths found just once. Sequencing used CD4+ T cells from peripheral blood mononuclear cells, obtained in the first trimester of pregnancy. The receptor source for this set is a female donor in good health, enrolled as a control in a pregnancy study.

The chain combines TRBV18 with TRBJ2-3; 9 positions agree with TRBD1. The V and J ends lost 1 base and 3 bases, in that order; junction bases with no gene match: 11. The CDR3 spans 18 residues. The V gene's germline CDR1 is KGHSH and CDR2 LQKENI. CDR3 sequence reads: CASSPRYRDRVGTDTQYF. CDR3 sequence (DNA): TGTGCCAGCTCACCACGTTACCGGGACAGGGTCGGGACAGATACGCAGTATTTT.

The rearrangement uses TRBV6-6 and TRBJ2-1; TRBD1 might be the D (5 bases). Trimming removed 5 bases at V and 3 bases at J, with 11 bases between. CDR3 size: 14 residues. Per germline, CDR1 MNHNY and CDR2 SVGAGI (reference sequence). The CDR3 nucleotides read TGTGCCAGCAGTCAAGACAGAAACTACAATGAGCAGTTCTTC. The encoded protein is CASSQDRNYNEQFF.

The gene calls are TRBV28 and TRBJ1-1, with D possibly TRBD1 on 6 matching bases. Trimming left V 11 bases short and J 6 bases short, with 16 bases between. Germline V gene lookup returns CDR1 MDHEN and CDR2 SYDVKM. The CDR3 extends over 12 amino acids. The CDR3 region is CASTGFVAEAFF. CDR3 coding DNA: TGTGCCTCCACAGGGTTTGTCGCTGAAGCTTTCTTT.

The V and J genes are TRBV28 and TRBJ2-2; 10 bases line up with TRBD2. CDR1 is MDHEN and CDR2 is SYDVKM in the germline V gene. The CDR3 loop spans 15 amino acids. The ends lost 5 bases at V and 4 bases at J; junction bases unmatched: 4. CDR3 sequence reads: CASSRPSGSTGELFF. The CDR3 coding sequence is TGTGCCAGCAGTAGGCCTAGCGGGAGCACCGGGGAGCTGTTTTTT.

J is TRBJ1-3 and V is TRBV18; D is unclear. V was pared by 1 base and J by 2 bases, with 12 bases between. The length of the CDR3 is 16 residues. Germline CDR1 and CDR2: KGHSH and LQKENI. CDR3 sequence reads: CASSPQRGEAGNTIYF. CDR3 DNA sequence: TGTGCCAGCTCACCACAGCGGGGAGAGGCTGGAAACACCATATATTTT.

This clone has a single count. A read error may account for a junction end that differs from germline. This chain connects TRBV13 to TRBJ2-5; the match to TRBD1 covers 7 bases. Per the germline V gene, CDR1 is PRHDT and CDR2 is FYEKMQ (reference sequence). The CDR3 length is 12 residues. The CDR3 protein is CASSSNRGREDF. As DNA, the CDR3 is TGTGCCAGCAGTTCAAACAGGGGTAGGGAAGACTTC.

This chain links TRBV29-1 with TRBJ2-2, with 10 bases fitting TRBD1. The CDR3 totals 13 residues. Per the germline V gene, CDR1 is SQVTM and CDR2 is ANQGSEA. The J segment lost 7 bases and the V segment lost 7 bases, leaving 6 bases of the junction unmatched. CDR3 loop: CSGATGGGGELFF. The CDR3 coding sequence is TGCAGCGGCGCGACAGGGGGCGGCGGGGAGCTGTTTTTT.

The rearrangement links TRBV28 to TRBJ2-7, with 8 bases aligning to TRBD1. Trimming cost V 5 bases and J 3 bases; bases outside gene matches: 9. The CDR3 extends over 15 amino acids. Germline CDR1 and CDR2: MDHEN and SYDVKM. CDR3 sequence reads: CASSSVGQGDYEQYF. The CDR3 DNA follows: TGTGCCAGCAGTAGCGTAGGACAGGGCGACTACGAGCAGTACTTC.

V is TRBV5-6 and J is TRBJ2-5; TRBD2 aligns across 11 bases. Trimming removed 2 bases from V and 3 bases from J; junction bases left unmatched: 3. This CDR3 is built from 15 residues. Germline CDR1 SGHDT, CDR2 YYEEEE. Here the CDR3 reads CASSFRLAGKETQYF. CDR3 coding DNA: TGTGCCAGCAGCTTCCGACTAGCGGGAAAAGAGACCCAGTACTTC.

The chain carries TRBV6-1 and TRBJ1-2; unclear D gene. The CDR3 has 13 amino acids. V was shortened by 2 bases and J by 9 bases, with 13 bases between the two germline ends. The germline gives CDR1 MNHNS, CDR2 SASEGT. The CDR3 coding sequence is TGTGCCAGCAGTGAACGGCGCCCAGGAAGCTACACCTTC. Protein: CASSERRPGSYTF.

This clone showed up just once. V and J are TRBV11-1 and TRBJ2-1, with 11 bases aligning to TRBD2. The J segment lost 4 bases and the V segment lost 5 bases, leaving 4 bases of the junction unmatched. CDR3 length equals 15 residues. Germline V gives CDR1 SGHAT, CDR2 FQDESV (reference sequence). The DNA of the CDR3 is TGTGCCAGCAGCCCGGGACTAGCGGATTACAATGAGCAGTTCTTC. It codes for CASSPGLADYNEQFF.

This clone came up a few times. The chain recombines TRBV5-1 with TRBJ2-7; possible D gene TRBD1, 5 bases. The CDR3 spans 16 residues. Germline V gives CDR1 SGHRS, CDR2 YFSETQ. V was trimmed by 3 bases and J by 5 bases, leaving 21 bases between them. The CDR3 here is CASSSYGTGESNEQYF. The DNA for the CDR3 is TGCGCCAGCAGCTCGTATGGAACAGGTGAATCGAACGAGCAGTACTTC.

V is TRBV19 and J is TRBJ1-6, with a tentative D call TRBD1 (5 bases). The CDR3 covers 14 residues. Germline V lookup: CDR1 LNHDA, CDR2 SQIVND (reference sequence). V was pared by 5 bases and J by 7 bases, with 12 bases between. In DNA form, the CDR3 reads TGTGCCAGTAGTGGGGCTCGCTCGAATTCACCCCTCCACTTT. This sequence encodes CASSGARSNSPLHF.

The chain joins TRBV7-6 to TRBJ2-3; no reliable D call. CDR1 is SGHVS, CDR2 FNYEAQ, per germline. Trimming cost V 5 bases and J 0 bases, with 15 bases left between them. The CDR3 has 16 residues. CDR3 bases: TGTGCCAGCAGCCAGACCGGCGTAGCTAGCACAGATACGCAGTATTTT. Translated, it gives CASSQTGVASTDTQYF.

V gene TRBV15 combines with J gene TRBJ2-2; the match to TRBD2 covers 10 bases. V dropped 5 bases and J dropped 4; count of bases not matched to a gene: 13. Germline CDR1 and CDR2: LNHNV and YYDKDF (reference sequence). The CDR3 sequence is 18 residues long. The CDR3 loop is CATSGMRSGGAPTGELFF. CDR3 bases: TGTGCCACCAGCGGGATGAGAAGCGGGGGGGCCCCCACCGGGGAGCTGTTTTTT.

This clone was counted a few times. The chain recombines TRBV30 with TRBJ1-4; 8 bases agree with TRBD1. The CDR3 runs to 14 residues. V shed 2 bases and J 11 bases; nucleotides not matched to a gene: 10. The germline V gene has CDR1 GTSNPN and CDR2 SVGIG (reference sequence). The CDR3 sequence: CAWSLIGTGDKLFF. CDR3 DNA: TGTGCCTGGAGTTTAATCGGGACAGGCGACAAACTGTTTTTT.

This sequence joins TRBV14 and TRBJ2-5, with a tentative D call TRBD1 (6 bases). The ends were cut back, 2 bases at V and 5 bases at J, with 15 bases in the middle. Germline-derived CDR1 and CDR2 are SGHDN and FVKESK. This CDR3 spans 15 amino acids. The CDR3 here is CASSQFGGLGETQYF. DNA of the CDR3: TGTGCCAGCAGCCAATTTGGGGGCCTCGGGGAGACCCAGTACTTC.

The chain carries TRBV27 and TRBJ2-7, with D perhaps matching TRBD1 (5 bases). The germline V and J ends were trimmed by 6 bases and 3 bases, with 27 bases remaining between them. The CDR3 has 18 amino acids. CDR1 and CDR2 (germline): MNHEY, SMNVEV (reference sequence). The CDR3 DNA sequence: TGTGCCAGCAGCACTACCCTGGGCTCAATGGCAGGGCTCTACGAGCAGTACTTC. The encoded protein is CASSTTLGSMAGLYEQYF.

The CDR3 loop reads CASSFDTGNEQYF. CDR3 nucleotides: TGTGCCAGCAGTTTTGATACAGGGAACGAGCAGTACTTC. The chain carries TRBV28 and TRBJ2-7; D perhaps matches TRBD1 (6 bases). Trimming cost V 3 bases and J 5 bases, with 11 bases left between them. This CDR3 region has 13 residues. CDR1 is MDHEN, CDR2 SYDVKM, per germline.